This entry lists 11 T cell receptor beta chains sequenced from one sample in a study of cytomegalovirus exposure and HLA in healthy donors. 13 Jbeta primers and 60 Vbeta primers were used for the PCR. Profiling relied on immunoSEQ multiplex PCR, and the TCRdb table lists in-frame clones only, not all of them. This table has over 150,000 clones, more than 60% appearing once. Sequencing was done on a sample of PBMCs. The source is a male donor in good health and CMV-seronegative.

The CDR3 coding sequence is TGTGCCAGCGGGACTAGCGGGTCCTACAATGAGCAGTTCTTC. Encoded protein: CASGTSGSYNEQFF. The chain employs TRBV6-5 and TRBJ2-1; TRBD2 matches 12 bases. The CDR3 covers 14 residues. J lost 1 base, V lost 8 bases, and 0 bases had no gene match. Germline V gene sequence: CDR1 MNHEY, CDR2 SVGAGI.

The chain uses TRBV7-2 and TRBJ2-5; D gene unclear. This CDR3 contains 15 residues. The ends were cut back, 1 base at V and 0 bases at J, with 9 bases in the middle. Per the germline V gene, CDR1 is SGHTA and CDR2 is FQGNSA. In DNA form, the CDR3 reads TGTGCCAGCAGCTTAGGCTTACAGTACCAAGAGACCCAGTACTTC. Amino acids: CASSLGLQYQETQYF. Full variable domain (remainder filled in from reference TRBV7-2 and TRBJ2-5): GAGVSQSPSNKVTEKGKDVELRCDPISGHTALYWYRQSLGQGLEFLIYFQGNSAPDKSGLPSDRFSAERTGGSVSTLTIQRTQQEDSAVYLCASSLGLQYQETQYFGPGTRLLVL.

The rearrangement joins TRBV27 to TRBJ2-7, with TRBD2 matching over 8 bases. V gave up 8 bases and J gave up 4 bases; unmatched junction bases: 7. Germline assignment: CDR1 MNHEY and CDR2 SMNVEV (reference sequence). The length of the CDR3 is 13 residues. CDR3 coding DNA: TGTGCCAGCGCCGGGACTAGGAGATACGAGCAGTACTTC. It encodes CASAGTRRYEQYF.

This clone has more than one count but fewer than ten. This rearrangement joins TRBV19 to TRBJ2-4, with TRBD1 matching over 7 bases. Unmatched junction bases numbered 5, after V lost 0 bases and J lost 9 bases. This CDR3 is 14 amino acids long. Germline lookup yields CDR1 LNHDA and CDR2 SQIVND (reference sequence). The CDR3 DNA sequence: TGTGCCAGTAGTATAGATCTGACAGGGCCCATTCAGTACTTC. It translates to CASSIDLTGPIQYF.

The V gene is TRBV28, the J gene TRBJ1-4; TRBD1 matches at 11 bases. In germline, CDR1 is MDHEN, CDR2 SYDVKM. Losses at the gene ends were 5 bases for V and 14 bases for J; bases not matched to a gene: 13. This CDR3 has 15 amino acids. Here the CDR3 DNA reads TGTGCCAGCAGTCCGACAGGGACAGGGGGTCTTTTTCTGTTTTTT. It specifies CASSPTGTGGLFLFF. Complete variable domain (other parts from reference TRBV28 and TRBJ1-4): DVKVTQSSRYLVKRTGEKVFLECVQDMDHENMFWYRQDPGLGLRLIYFSYDVKMKEKGDIPEGYSVSREKKERFSLILESASTNQTSMYLCASSPTGTGGLFLFFGSGTQLSVL.

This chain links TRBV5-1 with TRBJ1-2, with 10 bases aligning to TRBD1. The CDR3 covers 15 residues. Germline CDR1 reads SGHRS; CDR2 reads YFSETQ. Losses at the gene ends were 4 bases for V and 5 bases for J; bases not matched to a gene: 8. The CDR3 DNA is TGCGCCAGCAGCGATCCGGGACAGGGGTTATATGGCTACACCTTC. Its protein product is CASSDPGQGLYGYTF.

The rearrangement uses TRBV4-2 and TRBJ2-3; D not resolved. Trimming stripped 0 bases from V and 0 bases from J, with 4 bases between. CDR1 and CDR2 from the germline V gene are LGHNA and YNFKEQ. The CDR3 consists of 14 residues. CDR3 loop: CASSQEASTDTQYF. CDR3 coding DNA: TGTGCCAGCAGCCAAGAGGCCAGCACAGATACGCAGTATTTT.

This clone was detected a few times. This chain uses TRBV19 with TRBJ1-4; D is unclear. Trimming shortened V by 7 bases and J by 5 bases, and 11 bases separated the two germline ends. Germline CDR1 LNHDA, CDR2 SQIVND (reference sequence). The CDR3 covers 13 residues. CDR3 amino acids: CASTTDGNEKLFF. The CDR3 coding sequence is TGTGCCAGTACCACTGACGGGAATGAAAAACTGTTTTTT.

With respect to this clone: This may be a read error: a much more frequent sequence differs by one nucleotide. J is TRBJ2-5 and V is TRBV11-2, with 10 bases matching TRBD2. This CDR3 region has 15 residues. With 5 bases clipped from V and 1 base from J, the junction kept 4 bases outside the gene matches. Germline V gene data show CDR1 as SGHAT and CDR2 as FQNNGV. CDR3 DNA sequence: TGTGCCAGCAGCCAAGAGCGGGGGGGCCAAGAGACCCAGTACTTC. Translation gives CASSQERGGQETQYF.

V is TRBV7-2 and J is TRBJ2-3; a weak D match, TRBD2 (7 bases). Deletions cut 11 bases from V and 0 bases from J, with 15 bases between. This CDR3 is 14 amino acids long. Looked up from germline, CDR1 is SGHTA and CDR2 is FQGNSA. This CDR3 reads CAEGGGFSTDTQYF. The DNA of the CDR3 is TGTGCCGAAGGGGGAGGGTTTAGCACAGATACGCAGTATTTT.

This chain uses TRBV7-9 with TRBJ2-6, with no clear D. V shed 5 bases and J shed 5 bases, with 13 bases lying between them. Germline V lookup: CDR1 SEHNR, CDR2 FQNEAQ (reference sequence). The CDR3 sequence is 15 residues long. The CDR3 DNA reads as TGTGCCAGCAGCCCGGAGAAGAATCGGGCCAACGTCCTGACTTTC. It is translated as CASSPEKNRANVLTF.